This entry lists 27 T cell receptor beta chains sequenced from one sample in a study of cytomegalovirus exposure and HLA in healthy donors. PCR involved 60 Vbeta and 13 Jbeta primers. Libraries were prepared by immunoSEQ multiplex PCR; TCRdb keeps only in-frame clonotypes and omits some of them. Among roughly 110,000 clones listed, around 80% were seen once. The sequenced material came from PBMCs. The receptors shown here come from a woman under 30 in good health and CMV-seropositive.

The V gene is TRBV28, the J gene TRBJ1-1, with D possibly matching TRBD1 (6 bases). This CDR3 contains 15 residues. Trimming cost V 7 bases and J 3 bases, with 18 bases left between them. Germline CDR1 and CDR2: MDHEN and SYDVKM. The CDR3 sequence is CASKFPDRLDTEAFF. CDR3 nucleotides: TGTGCCAGCAAGTTCCCCGACAGGCTAGACACTGAAGCTTTCTTT.

The J gene is TRBJ1-1, the V gene TRBV5-1; the match to TRBD1 covers 8 bases. The CDR3 has 15 amino acids. Trimming took 4 bases from V and 2 from J; bases not matched to a gene: 7. Germline CDR1 is SGHRS and CDR2 is YFSETQ. As DNA, the CDR3 is TGCGCCAGCAGCCTCGGACAGGGCCTAAACACTGAAGCTTTCTTT. Its translation is CASSLGQGLNTEAFF. Drawing the rest from reference TRBV5-1 and TRBJ1-1, the complete variable domain is KAGVTQTPRYLIKTRGQQVTLSCSPISGHRSVSWYQQTPGQGLQFLFEYFSETQRNKGNFPGRFSGRQFSNSRSEMNVSTLELGDSALYLCASSLGQGLNTEAFFGQGTRLTVV.

The chain combines TRBV19 with TRBJ1-5, with TRBD1 identical over 11 bases. Trimming at V came to 5 bases and at J to 2 bases, leaving 8 bases not matched to a gene. The CDR3 is 17 amino acids. The germline gives CDR1 LNHDA, CDR2 SQIVND (reference sequence). DNA of the CDR3: TGTGCCAGTAGTGGACAGGGGGCGCGTTTCGGCAATCAGCCCCAGCATTTT. It translates to CASSGQGARFGNQPQHF.

On this clone: One end of the junction does not line up with germline, which may come from a read error. The chain links TRBV5-1 to TRBJ2-3; no firm D call. Per germline, CDR1 SGHRS and CDR2 YFSETQ. The CDR3 spans 13 residues. CDR3 sequence: CASSSTYPDAQYF. In DNA form, the CDR3 reads TGCGCCAGCAGCTCCACGTACCCAGATGCGCAGTATTTT.

The chain is built from TRBV5-1 and TRBJ1-4, with no clear D. The ends were cut back, 2 bases at V and 5 bases at J, with 22 bases in the middle. Per germline, CDR1 SGHRS and CDR2 YFSETQ. The CDR3 runs 18 residues. CDR3 DNA: TGCGCCAGCAGCTTCCCCCCCTTGAACCACGGGAGGAATGAAAAACTGTTTTTT. This codes for CASSFPPLNHGRNEKLFF.

The chain recombines TRBV28 with TRBJ1-2, with TRBD1 matching 9 bases. V gave up 4 bases and J gave up 2 bases; unmatched junction bases: 5. The CDR3 runs 15 residues. Germline CDR1 MDHEN, CDR2 SYDVKM. The CDR3 is CASSSGDRANYGYTF. The CDR3 nucleotides are TGTGCCAGCAGTTCGGGGGACAGGGCAAACTATGGCTACACCTTC.

This clone was counted between two and nine times. This chain joins TRBV7-9 and TRBJ1-2, with TRBD1 matching over 9 bases. CDR1 and CDR2 (germline): SEHNR, FQNEAQ (reference sequence). The CDR3 loop spans 16 amino acids. Unmatched junction bases numbered 6, after V lost 2 bases and J lost 2 bases. The CDR3 nucleotides are TGTGCCAGCAGCTTACCGGGGACAGGGCAAAACTATGGCTACACCTTC. Translated, it gives CASSLPGTGQNYGYTF.

The gene calls are TRBV5-4 and TRBJ1-6; 7 bases fit TRBD1. Germline CDR1 SGHNT, CDR2 YYREEE (reference sequence). Trimming at V came to 2 bases and at J to 9 bases, leaving 5 bases not matched to a gene. This CDR3 is 14 amino acids long. Here the CDR3 reads CASSFYRGSSPLHF. In nucleotides, the CDR3 is TGTGCCAGCAGCTTTTACAGGGGTAGTTCACCCCTCCACTTT.

V and J are TRBV4-1 and TRBJ1-3, with a tentative D call TRBD1 (6 bases). Germline V gene data show CDR1 as MGHRA and CDR2 as YSYEKL. V dropped 4 bases and J dropped 1 base, with 8 bases sitting between them. The CDR3 sequence is 14 residues long. This CDR3 is CASSRQESGNTIYF. The CDR3 region has the DNA TGCGCCAGCAGCCGACAGGAATCTGGAAACACCATATATTTT.

The chain links TRBV11-3 to TRBJ1-1; D is unresolved. This CDR3 contains 14 residues. Germline V gene sequence: CDR1 SGHNT, CDR2 YENEEA. Trimming removed 0 bases from V and 2 bases from J, with 7 bases in between. In nucleotides, the CDR3 is TGTGCCAGCAGCTTAGAGCCCCTAAACACTGAAGCTTTCTTT. Translation gives CASSLEPLNTEAFF.

The genes are TRBV5-6 and TRBJ2-1; no reliable D call. Per germline, CDR1 SGHDT and CDR2 YYEEEE. The CDR3 extends over 11 amino acids. Trimming took off 5 bases at V and 10 bases at J, with 10 bases between the two ends. The CDR3 here is CASRLNTEQFF. Here the CDR3 DNA reads TGTGCCAGCAGACTAAACACAGAGCAGTTCTTC.

The chain carries TRBV7-6 and TRBJ2-2; 7 bases fit TRBD2. CDR1 and CDR2 from the germline V gene are SGHVS and FNYEAQ. V was clipped by 5 bases and J by 4 bases; unmatched bases: 13. The CDR3 extends over 17 amino acids. The CDR3 sequence is CASSPGEGGSGTGELFF. The CDR3 coding sequence is TGTGCCAGCAGCCCCGGGGAGGGCGGCTCGGGCACCGGGGAGCTGTTTTTT.

The rearrangement uses TRBV4-1 and TRBJ2-3; D ambiguous. The germline CDR1 and CDR2 sequences are MGHRA and YSYEKL. Trimming took 4 bases from V and 3 from J, leaving 17 bases between them. The CDR3 is made up of 16 amino acids. The CDR3 loop reads CASSLNSASLTDTQYF. The CDR3 nucleotides are TGCGCCAGCAGCCTAAACAGTGCCTCACTTACAGATACGCAGTATTTT.

The chain joins TRBV30 to TRBJ2-1; the match to TRBD1 covers 9 bases. This CDR3 contains 16 residues. The J segment lost 15 bases and the V segment lost 1 base, leaving 19 bases of the junction unmatched. Germline V gene lookup returns CDR1 GTSNPN and CDR2 SVGIG (reference sequence). The CDR3: CAWSGGTGTSSGPGFF. In nucleotides, the CDR3 is TGTGCCTGGAGTGGGGGGACAGGGACTTCCTCCGGGCCCGGGTTCTTC.

The rearrangement links TRBV11-1 to TRBJ2-7; TRBD1 agrees at 8 bases. V shed 4 bases, J shed 3 bases, and the junction held 8 bases outside the gene matches. This CDR3 has 15 amino acids. Per the germline V gene, CDR1 is SGHAT and CDR2 is FQDESV (reference sequence). CDR3 residues: CASSSRGRLSYEQYF. DNA of the CDR3: TGTGCCAGCAGCTCCAGGGGGCGCTTGAGCTACGAGCAGTACTTC.

The rearrangement links TRBV4-1 to TRBJ2-7; weak D call: TRBD1 (5 bases). Trimming shortened V by 0 bases and J by 3 bases, and 9 bases separated the two germline ends. CDR1 MGHRA and CDR2 YSYEKL come from the germline V gene. The CDR3 is 14 residues long. The CDR3 nucleotides read TGCGCCAGCAGCCAAGATCCAGGGTTCTACGAGCAGTACTTC. This translates into CASSQDPGFYEQYF.

The V gene is TRBV5-1, the J gene TRBJ2-1, with D unresolved. CDR1 and CDR2 (germline): SGHRS, YFSETQ. The ends were cut back, 7 bases at V and 0 bases at J, with 17 bases in the middle. This CDR3 spans 16 amino acids. CDR3 residues: CASGSDMGLSYNEQFF. The CDR3 region has the DNA TGCGCCAGCGGAAGTGACATGGGCCTCTCCTACAATGAGCAGTTCTTC.

The gene calls are TRBV11-2 and TRBJ2-3, with D possibly being TRBD1 (6 bases). Per germline, CDR1 SGHAT and CDR2 FQNNGV. This CDR3 spans 12 amino acids. Deletions cut 6 bases from V and 13 bases from J, with 17 bases between. The chain's CDR3 is CASSSQGIHKYF. CDR3 sequence (DNA): TGTGCCAGCAGTTCACAGGGAATTCACAAGTATTTT.

This clone has a handful of counts. CDR3 sequence reads: CAISETNSGANVLTF. Here the CDR3 DNA reads TGTGCCATCAGTGAGACAAACTCTGGGGCCAACGTCCTGACTTTC. V and J are TRBV10-3 and TRBJ2-6; D is ambiguous. Germline CDR1 is ENHRY and CDR2 is SYGVKD. With 2 bases removed from V and 0 bases from J, the gap between germline ends came to 5 bases. The CDR3 extends over 15 amino acids.

This clone was seen a single time. The rearrangement joins TRBV6-5 to TRBJ1-4; the D gene is possibly TRBD1 (5 bases). V lost 2 bases and J 7 bases, leaving 11 bases between the germline ends. This CDR3 region has 14 residues. The germline V gene has CDR1 MNHEY and CDR2 SVGAGI. The DNA for the CDR3 is TGTGCCAGCAGTTACGGTGAAGGGGTTGAAAAACTGTTTTTT. Translated, it gives CASSYGEGVEKLFF.

The chain recombines TRBV2 with TRBJ2-4; tentative D call: TRBD1 (5 bases). CDR3 length equals 14 residues. The ends were cut back, 7 bases at V and 0 bases at J, with 10 bases in the middle. In germline, CDR1 is SNHLY, CDR2 FYNNEI. The CDR3 reads CASTDSLAKNIQYF. The DNA of the CDR3 is TGTGCCAGCACAGACAGCCTAGCCAAAAACATTCAGTACTTC. The full variable domain, its missing parts supplied by reference TRBV2 and TRBJ2-4, is EPEVTQTPSHQVTQMGQEVILRCVPISNHLYFYWYRQILGQKVEFLVSFYNNEISEKSEIFDDQFSVERPDGSNFTLKIRSTKLEDSAMYFCASTDSLAKNIQYFGAGTRLSVL.

This clone showed up just once. The gene calls are TRBV5-1 and TRBJ2-3, with 7 nucleotides matching TRBD2. V lost 1 base to trimming and J lost 4 bases; unmatched junction nucleotides: 9. The CDR3 is 16 amino acids. CDR1 is SGHRS, CDR2 YFSETQ, per germline. CDR3 sequence (DNA): TGCGCCAGCAGCTTGAGGGGCCGGGAGGTAGCAGATACGCAGTATTTT. It translates to CASSLRGREVADTQYF.

This clone came up a few times. V is TRBV28 and J is TRBJ2-1; TRBD2 agrees at 9 bases. Unmatched junction bases numbered 6, after V lost 3 bases and J lost 6 bases. The length of the CDR3 is 15 residues. The germline gives CDR1 MDHEN, CDR2 SYDVKM. The CDR3 is CASSFRLAVFNEQFF. In DNA form, the CDR3 reads TGTGCCAGCAGTTTTCGACTAGCGGTTTTCAATGAGCAGTTCTTC.

V usage is TRBV2 and J usage is TRBJ2-5; 10 bases are a match to TRBD1. With 11 bases clipped from V and 4 bases from J, the junction kept 13 bases outside the gene matches. The CDR3 has 15 residues. CDR1 and CDR2 (germline): SNHLY, FYNNEI. The CDR3 coding sequence is TGTGCCGGACGTAGGGGGACAGGGGAGGGAGAGACCCAGTACTTC. Translating it yields CAGRRGTGEGETQYF.

The CDR3 bases are TGTGCCAGCAGCTCAAAGCGGGAGTGGGACGAGCAGTACTTC. It codes for CASSSKREWDEQYF. The rearrangement uses TRBV5-4 and TRBJ2-7; 8 bases fit TRBD2. The trim removed 3 bases at V and 5 bases at J, leaving 7 bases unmatched. Looked up from germline, CDR1 is SGHNT and CDR2 is YYREEE (reference sequence). This CDR3 contains 14 residues.

The chain links TRBV30 to TRBJ1-5; D gene uncertain. The CDR3 spans 15 residues. Germline-derived CDR1 and CDR2 are GTSNPN and SVGIG (reference sequence). V gave up 2 bases and J gave up 4 bases, with 15 bases separating them. The CDR3 sequence is CAWSPPPRGNQPQHF. As DNA, the CDR3 is TGTGCCTGGAGTCCCCCACCTAGAGGGAATCAGCCCCAGCATTTT.

CDR3 protein: CASSLDAGKYF. CDR3 DNA: TGTGCCAGCAGCTTAGATGCAGGGAAGTACTTC. The chain has TRBV11-3 and TRBJ2-7; D is perhaps TRBD1 (5 bases). CDR1 is SGHNT, CDR2 YENEEA, per germline. V was shortened by 0 bases and J by 11 bases, with 8 bases between the two germline ends. The CDR3 runs 11 residues.